This T cell receptor (beta chain) emerged from a study of a mutant IDH1 vaccine in newly diagnosed glioma. Study-wide background: Among treated patients, around 62% were male and about 40% female, and mean age was approximately 40 years. Patients had received radiotherapy, temozolomide, or both previously, most receiving both.

V lost 2 bases and J 6 bases, leaving 11 bases between the germline ends. From germline, CDR1 is MNHNY and CDR2 SVGAGI (reference sequence). CDR3 length: 15 residues. This clone was recorded once. Stated time point: baseline, week 1 (first vaccination visit). The treatment is: pre-vaccination baseline after standard-of-care therapy. The method was immunoSEQ multiplex PCR; TCRdb's version includes in-frame clones alone and lacks a portion of them. The table lists more than 50,000 clones, about 86% of them singletons. The source was PBMCs, collected from a glioma patient treated with radiotherapy, temozolomide or both. The sequence derives from a man aged 30 to 45 with glioma. The rearrangement joins TRBV6-6 to TRBJ1-6, with D perhaps matching TRBD1 (6 bases). The CDR3 region is CASSYRGAGNSPLHF. CDR3 in DNA: TGTGCCAGCAGTTACCGGGGGGCCGGTAATTCACCCCTCCACTTT.